This entry lists 24 T cell receptor beta chains sequenced from one sample in a study of human CD8 memory T cell subsets. Generation of TCR beta libraries used UMI-labeled 5' RACE. Following a re-call of the 5' RACE reads, TCRdb has one entry per CDR3 protein and lacks DNA. Its table lists 10,000 to 15,000 distinct CDR3 sequences. Specimen: CD8+ T cells from PBMCs. The receptors derive from a human donor in good health.

The chain employs TRBV28 and TRBJ2-1. CDR3 length: 13 amino acids. The germline CDR1 and CDR2 sequences are MDHEN and SYDVKM. CDR3 sequence: CASSFGLYNEQFF.

The chain joins TRBV27 to TRBJ1-5; without DNA, the TCRdb call of TRBD1 cannot be checked. The CDR3 consists of 14 residues. Germline CDR1 and CDR2: MNHEY and SMNVEV (reference sequence). CDR3 in amino acids: CASSLSRGAQPQHF.

The chain links TRBV7-9 to TRBJ2-2. The CDR3 runs 12 residues. Per the germline V gene, CDR1 is SEHNR and CDR2 is FQNEAQ (reference sequence). The CDR3 region is CASSIYAGELFF.

This rearrangement joins TRBV20-1 to TRBJ2-7; there is no DNA to check the TCRdb D call of TRBD1. Germline V gene data show CDR1 as DFQATT and CDR2 as SNEGSKA (reference sequence). The CDR3 has 16 residues. The chain's CDR3 is CSARDRDRVRAYEQYF.

The CDR3 is CASSYPLLAGGYNEQFF. The chain combines TRBV6-2 or TRBV6-3 with TRBJ2-1; TCRdb indicates TRBD2, and absent DNA this call remains unverified. Germline loops: CDR1 MNHEY, CDR2 SVGEGT. The CDR3 length is 17 residues.

The rearrangement links TRBV6-1 to TRBJ2-6; TCRdb's D gene call, TRBD1, goes unchecked for lack of DNA. The germline V gene encodes CDR1 MNHNS and CDR2 SASEGT. The CDR3 is 21 amino acids. The CDR3 reads CASTFGQGQWLTSSGANVLTF.

This chain joins TRBV19 and TRBJ2-3; TCRdb's D gene call, TRBD2, goes unchecked for lack of DNA. Germline V gene lookup returns CDR1 LNHDA and CDR2 SQIVND (reference sequence). The CDR3 has 14 residues. The CDR3 reads CASTELGLAGTQYF.

The chain joins TRBV7-7 to TRBJ2-1; the TRBD1 assignment by TCRdb is unverifiable without DNA. Germline V gene sequence: CDR1 SSHAT, CDR2 FNYEAQ (reference sequence). The CDR3 loop spans 15 amino acids. CDR3 protein: CASSPGQGPDNEQFF.

The V and J genes are TRBV25-1 and TRBJ2-7. There are 12 residues in the CDR3. CDR1 MGHDK and CDR2 SYGVNS come from the germline V gene. The CDR3 reads CASSEWSGEQYF.

This chain joins TRBV20-1 and TRBJ2-2; TCRdb's D call of TRBD1 is untestable without DNA. Per the germline V gene, CDR1 is DFQATT and CDR2 is SNEGSKA (reference sequence). The CDR3 runs to 17 residues. The CDR3 sequence: CSANDVRDMTNTGELFF.

The J gene is TRBJ2-2, the V gene TRBV18. This CDR3 is built from 14 residues. In germline, CDR1 is KGHSH, CDR2 LQKENI. CDR3 sequence: CASSPDRNTGELFF.

The chain has TRBV11-2 and TRBJ2-4; as DNA is missing, the TRBD1 call by TCRdb cannot be tested. CDR1 and CDR2 from the germline V gene are SGHAT and FQNNGV. The CDR3 sequence is 15 residues long. CDR3 protein: CASSISTGIQNIQYF. The full variable domain, rest sourced from reference TRBV11-2 and TRBJ2-4, is EAGVAQSPRYKIIEKRQSVAFWCNPISGHATLYWYQQILGQGPKLLIQFQNNGVVDDSQLPKDRFSAERLKGVDSTLKIQPAKLEDSAVYLCASSISTGIQNIQYFGAGTRLSVL.

The gene calls are TRBV7-2 and TRBJ2-7; TCRdb names TRBD1, which stays unverified in the absence of DNA. Germline V gene sequence: CDR1 SGHTA, CDR2 FQGNSA. CDR3 length: 14 amino acids. CDR3 residues: CASSLNRGIYEQYF.

V usage is TRBV7-9 and J usage is TRBJ1-1. This CDR3 has 14 residues. In germline, CDR1 is SEHNR, CDR2 FQNEAQ (reference sequence). CDR3 amino acids: CASSLMSDRGEAFF.

The gene calls are TRBV9 and TRBJ1-1; the TRBD1 assignment by TCRdb is unverifiable without DNA. CDR3 length: 17 residues. Germline CDR1 SGDLS, CDR2 YYNGEE. The CDR3 is CASSVAPYREVDTEAFF. Looking up the rest from reference TRBV9 and TRBJ1-1 gives the full variable domain: DSGVTQTPKHLITATGQRVTLRCSPRSGDLSVYWYQQSLDQGLQFLIQYYNGEERAKGNILERFSAQQFPDLHSELNLSSLELGDSALYFCASSVAPYREVDTEAFFGQGTRLTVV.

The chain carries TRBV7-2 and TRBJ1-2. Germline CDR1 SGHTA, CDR2 FQGNSA. The CDR3 contains 12 residues. The CDR3 sequence is CASSEDNYGYTF.

The genes are TRBV6-2 or TRBV6-3 and TRBJ2-3; TCRdb's D call of TRBD2 is untestable without DNA. The germline CDR1 and CDR2 sequences are MNHEY and SVGEGT. This CDR3 region has 16 residues. CDR3: CASSHPGLAVPDTQYF.

This clonotype is labeled medium-sized based on frequency. J is TRBJ1-5 and V is TRBV5-6. The CDR3 extends over 15 amino acids. The germline V gene has CDR1 SGHDT and CDR2 YYEEEE. This chain's CDR3 is CASSQGRVSNQPQHF.

The chain recombines TRBV2 with TRBJ2-7; TCRdb outputs TRBD1, but without DNA this stays unchecked. The CDR3 extends over 19 amino acids. Per the germline V gene, CDR1 is SNHLY and CDR2 is FYNNEI. The CDR3: CASSEATVTSTGPFYEQYF.

The chain has TRBV20-1 and TRBJ2-7. Germline V lookup: CDR1 DFQATT, CDR2 SNEGSKA (reference sequence). This CDR3 has 15 amino acids. The CDR3 region is CSARGVEQGTYEQYF.

The J gene is TRBJ2-1, the V gene TRBV9; without DNA, the TCRdb call of TRBD2 cannot be checked. Germline V gene data show CDR1 as SGDLS and CDR2 as YYNGEE. The CDR3 covers 15 residues. CDR3 region: CASSVGASGGNEQFF.

V usage is TRBV25-1 and J usage is TRBJ2-1; there is no DNA to check the TCRdb D call of TRBD2. This CDR3 has 18 amino acids. The V gene's germline CDR1 is MGHDK and CDR2 SYGVNS. The chain's CDR3 is CASSEPRRTSGQYNEQFF.

The chain joins TRBV7-8 to TRBJ2-5; checking the TCRdb D call of TRBD1 is not possible without DNA. Germline V lookup: CDR1 SGHVS, CDR2 FQNEAQ. The CDR3 sequence is 17 residues long. CDR3 residues: CASSSRLKDREQETQYF.

V is TRBV7-9 and J is TRBJ2-1; TCRdb's D gene call, TRBD2, goes unchecked for lack of DNA. From germline, CDR1 is SEHNR and CDR2 FQNEAQ (reference sequence). CDR3 length: 20 amino acids. The CDR3 loop is CASSLVTSRGLAPSGDEQFF.